This T cell receptor beta chain was recorded in a study of T cell responses to AZD1222 COVID-19 vaccine. Points from the study as a whole: Targets within unmutated variant regions were reportedly found for nearly half of spike-specific TCRs. White British people made up most donors, females outnumbered males, and clonal diversity was possibly underestimated. Two doses of AZD1222 preceded a rise in Spike-specific TCR breadth and depth.

Details on this clone: The antigen remains undetermined.

The method was immunoSEQ multiplex PCR; TCRdb's version includes in-frame clones alone and lacks a portion of them. The profile shows under 140,000 clones, around 92% of them singletons. The TCR sequence derives from an adult in good health. Source: peripheral blood, taken on day 0 of AZD1222 vaccination.

CDR3 sequence (DNA): TGTGCCAGCAGCTTATCTAGCGGAGACAATGAGCAGTTCTTC. Residues: CASSLSSGDNEQFF. The V and J genes are TRBV7-9 and TRBJ2-1, with 7 bases lining up with TRBD2. The length of the CDR3 is 14 residues. V gave up 2 bases and J gave up 5 bases; unmatched junction bases: 3. Germline V gene data show CDR1 as SEHNR and CDR2 as FQNEAQ (reference sequence).